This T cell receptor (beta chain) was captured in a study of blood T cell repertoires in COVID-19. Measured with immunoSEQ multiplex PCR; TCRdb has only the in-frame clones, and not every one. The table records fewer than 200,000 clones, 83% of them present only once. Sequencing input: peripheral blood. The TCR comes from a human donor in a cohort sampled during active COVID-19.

The CDR3 DNA is TGTGCCAGCAGTTACGGGACAGGGAACTATGGCTACACCTTC. Translated: CASSYGTGNYGYTF. The chain carries TRBV6-5 and TRBJ1-2; 9 bases map to TRBD1. This CDR3 spans 14 amino acids. Germline CDR1 is MNHEY and CDR2 is SVGAGI. With V trimmed by 2 bases and J by 2 bases, 0 bases remained unmatched.